The source of this T cell receptor (beta chain) is a study of blood T cell repertoires in COVID-19. The germline V gene encodes CDR1 SNHLY and CDR2 FYNNEI. The CDR3 is 15 amino acids. Produced via immunoSEQ multiplex PCR; TCRdb's table is partial and in-frame only. The table has 64,000 or so clones, over 75% seen once. The clonotype was recovered from a human donor in a cohort sampled during active COVID-19. The V call is TRBV2, the J call TRBJ2-7; 10 bases line up with TRBD1. Sequenced input: peripheral blood. The CDR3 sequence is CALQGPGTGAYEQYF. The CDR3 nucleotides are TGTGCTCTTCAAGGTCCCGGGACAGGGGCCTACGAGCAGTACTTC.